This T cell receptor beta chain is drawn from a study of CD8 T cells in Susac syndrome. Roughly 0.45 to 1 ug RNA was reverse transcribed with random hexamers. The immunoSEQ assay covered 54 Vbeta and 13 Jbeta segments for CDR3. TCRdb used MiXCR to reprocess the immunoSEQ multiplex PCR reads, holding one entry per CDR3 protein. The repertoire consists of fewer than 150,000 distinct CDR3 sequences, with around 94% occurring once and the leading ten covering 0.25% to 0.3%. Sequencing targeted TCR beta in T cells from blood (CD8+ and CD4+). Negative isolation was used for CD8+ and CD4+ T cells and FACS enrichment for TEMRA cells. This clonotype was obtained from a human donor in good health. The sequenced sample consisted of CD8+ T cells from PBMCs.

The CDR3: CASSLEGARIEAFF. The CDR3 nucleotides read TGTGCCAGCAGTTTGGAGGGGGCGCGAATTGAAGCTTTCTTT. This chain joins TRBV28 and TRBJ1-1, with 7 nucleotides matching TRBD1. The trim removed 3 bases at V and 7 bases at J, leaving 8 bases unmatched. Germline CDR1 reads MDHEN; CDR2 reads SYDVKM. CDR3 length: 14 residues.